This is a list of T cell receptor beta chains from one sample in a study of T-cell memory formation after mild COVID-19. TCRdb ran MiXCR on the 5' RACE reads and lists one entry per CDR3 protein. The repertoire holds 410,000 or so distinct CDR3 sequences, 20% to 30% seen once, with less than 15% in the top ten. The sequenced sample was PBMCs or a T cell subset sorted from them (not recorded which). These TCRs come from an adult woman who had mild COVID-19 (a few samples of this study predate the infection). Cell type and time point are not known. The CDR3 runs from the conserved cysteine through the conserved F or W. The D gene is left open where the match is weak. Size tells how often a clone was seen (once, few, many) or the class of an expanded clone, and some rows leave it out.

clone size: NA
V gene: TRBV9
CDR3 length: 15
D gene: NA
J gene: TRBJ1-5
CDR3 DNA: TGTGCCAGCAGCGTCGACGGGACACCGAATCAGCCCCAGCATTTT
CDR3 protein: CASSVDGTPNQPQHF

clone size: few
V gene: TRBV7-3
CDR3 length: 19
D gene: TRBD2
J gene: TRBJ2-1
CDR3 DNA: TGTGCCAGCAGCCGCCGGCTAGCGGGAGGCCGATTAAGAGGCAATGAGCAGTTCTTC
CDR3 protein: CASSRRLAGGRLRGNEQFF

clone size: NA
V gene: TRBV6-5
CDR3 length: 13
D gene: NA
J gene: TRBJ2-7
CDR3 DNA: TGTGCCAGCAGGTCCCCGGGACCCTACGAGCAGTACTTC
CDR3 protein: CASRSPGPYEQYF

clone size: few
V gene: TRBV9
CDR3 length: 15
D gene: NA
J gene: TRBJ2-7
CDR3 DNA: TGTGCCAGCAGCTTCCGGGACACAGCCTACTACGAGCAGTACTTC
CDR3 protein: CASSFRDTAYYEQYF

clone size: NA
V gene: TRBV20-1
CDR3 length: 15
D gene: NA
J gene: TRBJ1-4
CDR3 DNA: TGCAGTGCTAAGATGTGGGACAACGACTGGGAAAAACTGTTTTTT
CDR3 protein: CSAKMWDNDWEKLFF

clone size: NA
V gene: TRBV6-2/TRBV6-3
CDR3 length: 13
D gene: NA
J gene: TRBJ1-2
CDR3 DNA: TGTGCCAGCAGTTACGGACCTCTGGGAGGCTACACCTTC
CDR3 protein: CASSYGPLGGYTF

clone size: NA
V gene: TRBV9
CDR3 length: 14
D gene: NA
J gene: TRBJ1-1
CDR3 DNA: TGTGCCAGCAGCGTAGGACGTAAGAACACTGAAGCTTTCTTT
CDR3 protein: CASSVGRKNTEAFF

clone size: few
V gene: TRBV7-9
CDR3 length: 15
D gene: TRBD1
J gene: TRBJ1-2
CDR3 DNA: TGTGCCAGCACCGGACAGGGATCCCCCCACTATGGCTACACCTTC
CDR3 protein: CASTGQGSPHYGYTF

clone size: few
V gene: TRBV5-1
CDR3 length: 17
D gene: TRBD1
J gene: TRBJ1-4
CDR3 DNA: TGCGCCAGCAGCCAGGACAGGGGACATACAACTAATGAAAAACTGTTTTTT
CDR3 protein: CASSQDRGHTTNEKLFF

clone size: NA
V gene: TRBV20-1
CDR3 length: 15
D gene: NA
J gene: TRBJ1-2
CDR3 DNA: TGCAGTGCAGACCCTCGGGGTCCCAGCGCTTATGGCTACACCTTC
CDR3 protein: CSADPRGPSAYGYTF

clone size: few
V gene: TRBV12-3/TRBV12-4
CDR3 length: 14
D gene: NA
J gene: TRBJ1-4
CDR3 DNA: TGTGCCAGCAGTTTCAGGGATCTGAATGAAAAACTGTTTTTT
CDR3 protein: CASSFRDLNEKLFF

clone size: NA
V gene: TRBV7-4
CDR3 length: 17
D gene: NA
J gene: TRBJ1-1
CDR3 DNA: TGTGCCAGCAGCCCCCGGGTCTTGCTGAAAATGAACACTGAAGCTTTCTTT
CDR3 protein: CASSPRVLLKMNTEAFF

clone size: NA
V gene: TRBV20-1
CDR3 length: 15
D gene: NA
J gene: TRBJ2-1
CDR3 DNA: TGCAGTGCTAGTGACGGGACTCCCCGGTCCAATGAGCAGTTCTTC
CDR3 protein: CSASDGTPRSNEQFF

clone size: NA
V gene: TRBV7-9
CDR3 length: 15
D gene: NA
J gene: TRBJ1-2
CDR3 DNA: TGTGCCATCGGGGGGGCCGACAGACTACTCTATGGCTACACCTTC
CDR3 protein: CAIGGADRLLYGYTF